This entry lists 14 T cell receptor beta chains sequenced from one sample in a study of long-term antiretroviral therapy in people with HIV. The assay, immunoSEQ v3.0, was run at survey level. Clones were read by immunoSEQ multiplex PCR, and TCRdb kept only the in-frame ones, dropping some. Of around 25,000 clones detected, over 70% appear once; the ten largest clones hold approximately 5.5%. Sequencing used unsorted PBMCs, obtained 3 years after starting antiretroviral therapy. Receptors originate from a man in his late teens or twenties with HIV.

J is TRBJ1-5 and V is TRBV28; D gene ambiguous. V lost 5 bases, J lost 2 bases, and 7 bases lay in between. Germline CDR1 MDHEN, CDR2 SYDVKM. This CDR3 contains 13 residues. The CDR3 DNA follows: TGTGCCAGCAGTCGGTCCCGCAATCAGCCCCAGCATTTT. As protein: CASSRSRNQPQHF.

This chain uses TRBV7-9 with TRBJ2-2, with TRBD2 matching over 7 bases. The CDR3 totals 13 residues. Germline loops: CDR1 SEHNR, CDR2 FQNEAQ (reference sequence). V lost 4 bases, J lost 9 bases, and 5 bases stayed unmatched. The CDR3 DNA reads TGTGCCAGCAGCTCCGCGGGGGTTTGGGAGCTGTTTTTT. Translation: CASSSAGVWELFF.

This clone has just a few counts. This sequence joins TRBV28 and TRBJ1-5, with D maybe TRBD1 (5 bases). Germline values: CDR1 MDHEN, CDR2 SYDVKM. Trimming cost V 8 bases and J 8 bases, with 13 bases left between them. This CDR3 has 12 residues. CDR3 in amino acids: CASSRGWEPQHF. Written as DNA, the CDR3 is TGTGCCAGCTCACGGGGCTGGGAGCCCCAGCATTTT. Full variable domain (missing parts from reference TRBV28 and TRBJ1-5): DVKVTQSSRYLVKRTGEKVFLECVQDMDHENMFWYRQDPGLGLRLIYFSYDVKMKEKGDIPEGYSVSREKKERFSLILESASTNQTSMYLCASSRGWEPQHFGDGTRLSIL.

The chain is built from TRBV5-1 and TRBJ2-3; TRBD2 agrees at 12 bases. Germline trimming cut 1 base from V and 0 bases from J; bases unmatched to any gene: 9. Per germline, CDR1 SGHRS and CDR2 YFSETQ. The CDR3 runs to 19 residues. CDR3 DNA sequence: TGCGCCAGCAGCTTGTTTCGACTAGCGGGGGTCCTTAGCACAGATACGCAGTATTTT. Its protein product is CASSLFRLAGVLSTDTQYF.

The rearrangement links TRBV6-1 to TRBJ1-5; 7 nucleotides agree with TRBD1. CDR3 size: 18 residues. The germline gives CDR1 MNHNS, CDR2 SASEGT. V shed 1 base and J 0 bases; nucleotides not matched to a gene: 9. CDR3 region: CASSEGLGTDYSNQPQHF. Here the CDR3 DNA reads TGTGCCAGCAGTGAAGGGTTGGGGACAGATTATAGCAATCAGCCCCAGCATTTT.

The chain is built from TRBV19 and TRBJ1-1; D is ambiguous. Germline V gives CDR1 LNHDA, CDR2 SQIVND (reference sequence). CDR3 size: 15 residues. Trimming pared 3 bases from V and 0 bases from J, leaving 11 bases between. The CDR3 DNA is TGTGCCAGTAGTATCGTGGAGAGAATGAACACTGAAGCTTTCTTT. Amino acid sequence: CASSIVERMNTEAFF.

V and J are TRBV6-1 and TRBJ1-2; D is ambiguous. Trimming took off 0 bases at V and 6 bases at J, with 5 bases between the two ends. The CDR3 covers 12 residues. Germline CDR1 and CDR2: MNHNS and SASEGT. The CDR3 bases are TGTGCCAGCAGTGAAGCAGGTCATGGCTACACCTTC. Translating it yields CASSEAGHGYTF.

V and J are TRBV19 and TRBJ1-2, with D possibly matching TRBD1 (5 bases). The germline CDR1 and CDR2 sequences are LNHDA and SQIVND (reference sequence). The CDR3 runs to 16 residues. Trimming removed 1 base at V and 4 bases at J, with 16 bases between. The DNA of the CDR3 is TGTGCCAGTAGTATAGGCCCGCGGGACGCCGGCTATGGCTACACCTTC. It encodes CASSIGPRDAGYGYTF.

The gene calls are TRBV19 and TRBJ1-2; no reliable D call. Trimming cost V 1 base and J 6 bases, with 9 bases left between them. The CDR3 runs 13 residues. Germline values: CDR1 LNHDA, CDR2 SQIVND (reference sequence). The CDR3 spells CASSIGWADGYTF. For the CDR3, the DNA is TGTGCCAGTAGTATAGGCTGGGCCGATGGCTACACCTTC.

The count of this clone is one. This chain connects TRBV5-8 to TRBJ2-3, with 12 positions matching TRBD2. This CDR3 region has 16 residues. Germline CDR1 and CDR2: SGHTS and YDEGEE. The V gene end was trimmed by 0 bases and the J gene end by 4 bases; junction bases not matched to a gene: 3. This chain's CDR3 is CASSLGLAGDADTQYF. CDR3 nucleotides: TGTGCCAGCAGCTTGGGACTAGCGGGGGACGCAGATACGCAGTATTTT.

The chain links TRBV9 to TRBJ2-2; 13 nucleotides line up with TRBD2. Germline-derived CDR1 and CDR2 are SGDLS and YYNGEE. J lost 4 bases, V lost 4 bases, and 4 bases had no gene match. This CDR3 region has 16 residues. CDR3 loop: CASSPGLAGVTGELFF. Here the CDR3 DNA reads TGTGCCAGCAGCCCTGGACTAGCGGGGGTCACCGGGGAGCTGTTTTTT.

V usage is TRBV28 and J usage is TRBJ1-1; D unresolved. V was pared by 2 bases and J by 0 bases, with 22 bases between. Germline V gives CDR1 MDHEN, CDR2 SYDVKM. The CDR3 has 19 residues. CDR3 DNA: TGTGCCAGCAGTTTAGCCGCTTGGGTCGGTCTCTCCATGAACACTGAAGCTTTCTTT. This codes for CASSLAAWVGLSMNTEAFF.

The gene calls are TRBV7-9 and TRBJ1-6; D may be TRBD1 (6 bases). Trimming cost V 6 bases and J 7 bases, with 16 bases left between them. The CDR3 loop spans 15 amino acids. Germline CDR1 SEHNR, CDR2 FQNEAQ (reference sequence). This CDR3 is CASRPGQILNSPLHF. As DNA, the CDR3 is TGTGCCAGCAGGCCGGGACAAATTTTAAATTCACCCCTCCACTTT.

A single count supports this clone. The chain combines TRBV2 with TRBJ2-6, with 8 bases fitting TRBD1. The CDR3 is 17 residues long. The V and J ends lost 7 bases and 1 base, in that order; junction bases with no gene match: 9. Germline-derived CDR1 and CDR2 are SNHLY and FYNNEI. This chain's CDR3 is CASNRDRSMSGANVLTF. CDR3 coding DNA: TGTGCCAGCAACCGGGACAGGTCAATGTCTGGGGCCAACGTCCTGACTTTC.